The 20 T cell receptor beta chains below come from one sample, sequenced in a study of blood T cell repertoires in COVID-19. Using immunoSEQ multiplex PCR, the repertoire was profiled, and TCRdb retains in-frame clones only, with some absent. The table lists about 210,000 clones, about 84% of them singletons. Material: peripheral blood. These receptors were obtained from a woman aged 80 or over with COVID-19, enrolled during active disease.

In this sample, this clone turned up once. The gene calls are TRBV3-1 (or the pseudogene TRBV3-2) and TRBJ2-5; D is undetermined. CDR3 length: 13 residues. With 4 bases removed from V and 4 bases from J, the gap between germline ends came to 10 bases. Germline V gene lookup returns CDR1 LGHDT and CDR2 YNNKEL (reference sequence). The CDR3 reads CASSPGPRETQYF. DNA for the CDR3: TGTGCCAGCAGCCCCGGTCCAAGAGAGACCCAGTACTTC.

The rearrangement joins TRBV13 to TRBJ1-6; tentative D call: TRBD1 (6 bases). The V end was cut by 0 bases, the J end by 5 bases, with 14 bases between. This CDR3 has 17 residues. CDR1 and CDR2 from the germline V gene are PRHDT and FYEKMQ (reference sequence). The chain's CDR3 is CASSLGQGPTNNSPLHF. The DNA for the CDR3 is TGTGCCAGCAGCTTAGGCCAGGGGCCTACAAATAATTCACCCCTCCACTTT. Drawing the rest from reference TRBV13 and TRBJ1-6, the complete variable domain is AAGVIQSPRHLIKEKRETATLKCYPIPRHDTVYWYQQGPGQDPQFLISFYEKMQSDKGSIPDRFSAQQFSDYHSELNMSSLELGDSALYFCASSLGQGPTNNSPLHFGNGTRLTVT.

The chain carries TRBV5-1 and TRBJ2-3; TRBD2 aligns across 7 bases. In germline, CDR1 is SGHRS, CDR2 YFSETQ. V was clipped by 6 bases and J by 4 bases; unmatched bases: 14. The CDR3 totals 16 residues. CDR3 protein: CASTMDGLVGADTQYF. CDR3 bases: TGCGCCAGCACCATGGACGGACTAGTAGGGGCAGATACGCAGTATTTT.

The J gene is TRBJ2-1, the V gene TRBV6-6; D might be TRBD2 (5 bases). From germline, CDR1 is MNHNY and CDR2 SVGAGI (reference sequence). This CDR3 spans 14 amino acids. The V end lost 6 bases, the J end lost 3 bases, and 12 bases lay between the germline ends. CDR3 DNA sequence: TGTGCCAGCAGCCCCGGTGGAGGCTACAATGAGCAGTTCTTC. It translates to CASSPGGGYNEQFF.

V is TRBV28 and J is TRBJ2-1; TRBD2 matches at 8 bases. Trimming removed 9 bases from V and 4 bases from J; junction bases left unmatched: 8. This CDR3 has 14 residues. The germline V gene encodes CDR1 MDHEN and CDR2 SYDVKM. The CDR3 region is CASLAGLGYNEQFF. CDR3 in DNA: TGTGCCAGTCTGGCGGGACTAGGATACAATGAGCAGTTCTTC.

V gene TRBV7-8 combines with J gene TRBJ1-1; 8 bases are a match to TRBD1. The CDR3 is 16 residues long. Germline loops: CDR1 SGHVS, CDR2 FQNEAQ. V shed 7 bases and J 4 bases; nucleotides not matched to a gene: 14. The CDR3: CASIPIQGAKVTEAFF. The CDR3 bases are TGTGCCAGCATCCCCATCCAGGGGGCGAAGGTCACTGAAGCTTTCTTT.

The gene calls are TRBV6-5 and TRBJ1-1, with TRBD1 matching 9 bases. Germline assignment: CDR1 MNHEY and CDR2 SVGAGI. This CDR3 comprises 16 residues. With 4 bases clipped from V and 0 bases from J, the junction kept 6 bases outside the gene matches. Here the CDR3 reads CASSSPGTGLNTEAFF. The CDR3 nucleotides are TGTGCCAGCAGTTCCCCCGGGACAGGGTTGAACACTGAAGCTTTCTTT.

The V call is TRBV5-1, the J call TRBJ2-7, with D perhaps TRBD2 (5 bases). Per the germline V gene, CDR1 is SGHRS and CDR2 is YFSETQ. The CDR3 spans 14 residues. V dropped 2 bases and J dropped 1 base, with 10 bases sitting between them. Here the CDR3 reads CASSFPSGSYEQYF. The CDR3 nucleotides read TGCGCCAGCAGCTTTCCGTCGGGATCCTACGAGCAGTACTTC.

This clone is medium-sized by share. This chain uses TRBV29-1 with TRBJ2-7; D perhaps matches TRBD2 (6 bases). The CDR3 has 11 amino acids. Per germline, CDR1 SQVTM and CDR2 ANQGSEA. With 4 bases removed from V and 6 bases from J, the gap between germline ends came to 10 bases. The CDR3 bases are TGCAGCGTTGTTAGGGGACTCGAGCAGTACTTC. Translated, it gives CSVVRGLEQYF.

Details on this clone: The same CDR3 can be traced to other DNA sequences in this sample. The chain joins TRBV18 to TRBJ1-1; D remains unclear. CDR1 KGHSH and CDR2 LQKENI come from the germline V gene. This CDR3 is built from 14 residues. V lost 2 bases and J 1 base, leaving 8 bases between the germline ends. CDR3 sequence reads: CASSPVRENTEAFF. CDR3 in DNA: TGTGCCAGCTCACCAGTACGCGAGAACACTGAAGCTTTCTTT.

The gene calls are TRBV28 and TRBJ1-5; TRBD1 might be the D (6 bases). The V and J ends lost 8 bases and 3 bases respectively, with 11 bases between them. Germline-derived CDR1 and CDR2 are MDHEN and SYDVKM. The length of the CDR3 is 13 residues. CDR3 sequence reads: CASRGQPNQPQHF. In DNA form, the CDR3 reads TGTGCCAGCCGCGGACAGCCCAATCAGCCCCAGCATTTT.

In this sample, this clone turned up a few times. V and J are TRBV2 and TRBJ2-7; 11 nucleotides match TRBD2. Germline V gives CDR1 SNHLY, CDR2 FYNNEI. This CDR3 has 13 residues. J was trimmed by 7 bases and V by 6 bases; bases with no gene match: 5. CDR3 nucleotide sequence: TGTGCCAGCAGCGGACTAGCGGGTCGGGAGCAGTACTTC. This translates into CASSGLAGREQYF.

Details on this clone: Other DNA sequences in this specimen translate into the identical CDR3. The genes are TRBV7-3 and TRBJ1-2, with D perhaps TRBD1 (5 bases). The V gene lost 5 bases and the J gene lost 3 bases, with 10 bases spanning the gap. The CDR3 spans 13 residues. Germline CDR1 is SGHTA and CDR2 is FQGTGA. CDR3 in amino acids: CASSPQGDYGYTF. CDR3 sequence (DNA): TGTGCCAGCAGCCCCCAGGGCGACTATGGCTACACCTTC.

The V and J genes are TRBV28 and TRBJ1-2; D not certain. CDR1 MDHEN and CDR2 SYDVKM come from the germline V gene. CDR3 length: 16 amino acids. V was shortened by 4 bases and J by 2 bases, with 17 bases between the two germline ends. In DNA, the CDR3 is TGTGCCAGCAGTTCCCCCTCCCTACCCCCCAACTATGGCTACACCTTC. It encodes CASSSPSLPPNYGYTF.

The chain is built from TRBV24-1 and TRBJ2-1; 9 bases align to TRBD2. The CDR3 is made up of 16 amino acids. Germline V gives CDR1 KGHDR, CDR2 SFDVKD. The ends lost 4 bases at V and 10 bases at J; junction bases unmatched: 13. The CDR3 nucleotides read TGTGCCACCAGTGACCCCGCGGAGCGCGGGGGGGAGGAGCAGTTCTTC. Translation gives CATSDPAERGGEEQFF.

The chain links TRBV28 to TRBJ1-5; D is perhaps TRBD1 (5 bases). The CDR3 is 16 residues long. The germline V gene has CDR1 MDHEN and CDR2 SYDVKM. Deletions cut 7 bases from V and 2 bases from J, with 18 bases between. CDR3: CASKGPRGVGNQPQHF. CDR3 coding DNA: TGTGCCAGCAAGGGGCCACGGGGGGTAGGCAATCAGCCCCAGCATTTT.

This chain links TRBV6-5 with TRBJ2-7, with no clear D. Trimming cost V 0 bases and J 3 bases, with 6 bases left between them. The CDR3 extends over 13 amino acids. CDR1 MNHEY and CDR2 SVGAGI come from the germline V gene. CDR3 sequence reads: CASSYSWLYEQYF. The CDR3 DNA reads TGTGCCAGCAGTTACTCTTGGCTCTACGAGCAGTACTTC.

The rearrangement joins TRBV14 to TRBJ1-2; D is perhaps TRBD1 (5 bases). This CDR3 has 12 residues. Germline assignment: CDR1 SGHDN and CDR2 FVKESK. V was shortened by 5 bases and J by 3 bases, with 7 bases between the two germline ends. The CDR3 region has the DNA TGTGCCAGCAGCAGGGGATACTATGGCTACACCTTC. Its protein product is CASSRGYYGYTF.

V is TRBV29-1 and J is TRBJ2-5; D may be TRBD2 (6 bases). V was pared by 6 bases and J by 3 bases, with 14 bases between. The CDR3 runs 13 residues. Germline-derived CDR1 and CDR2 are SQVTM and ANQGSEA. In DNA, the CDR3 is TGCAGCGTGCGGGGTGTAGACGAAGAGACCCAGTACTTC. This sequence encodes CSVRGVDEETQYF.

This clone was observed once. CDR3 amino acids: CASSPYLTGNTEAFF. CDR3 coding DNA: TGCGCCAGCAGCCCATATCTTACAGGGAACACTGAAGCTTTCTTT. This rearrangement joins TRBV5-1 to TRBJ1-1; maybe TRBD1 (5 bases). The CDR3 sequence is 15 residues long. Deletions cut 4 bases from V and 1 base from J, with 14 bases between. In germline, CDR1 is SGHRS, CDR2 YFSETQ.